Described below is a single T cell receptor beta chain sequence and its context. Its specific antigen is unknown. No much larger clone exists at a distance of one base, and base qualities are not known. The sample is drawn from a study of T cell responses to AZD1222 COVID-19 vaccine (dated by TCRdb to the early 2020s). Study-wide context: AZD1222 recipients with second doses at about 4 weeks or about 12 weeks were pooled, because spike-specific TCR depth and breadth did not differ between schedules. TCR sequencing was performed for roughly 250 trial participants, of whom about 210 were given two doses of AZD1222 and around 25 were given two doses of MenACWY control vaccine. Trial participants were enrolled by age into 18-55, 56-69 and 70-plus year subgroups, with about 150, 28 and 57 TCR-sequenced participants respectively. Broader findings and caveats from the paper: Epitopes outside the regions mutated in the B.1.351 and B.1.1.7 variants were reportedly recognized by nearly half of the unique spike-specific TCRs. After two AZD1222 doses, both the breadth and the depth of spike-specific TCRs were significantly higher than at day 0 and than in MenACWY recipients. No day 14 peak-response samples were available, so repertoires were characterized only after the peak T cell response. Participants were mostly white British, with more females than males. The authors suggested clonal diversity may have been underestimated. In the small 56-69-year group, the increase in depth fell short of significance, most likely because of low power. The whole spike protein was spanned by vaccine-associated CD4 TCRs, and dominant responses were seen in regions 160-218 and 743-854. Conclusions about previously exposed vaccinees are limited because only six or seven AZD1222 recipients were SARS-CoV-2 seropositive at baseline.

From the cysteine through the phenylalanine, the CDR3 covers 13 amino acids. Of the read, only the CDR3 DNA is kept; its 39 bases are in frame from base 1. According to the germline V gene, CDR1 reads ENHRY and CDR2 reads SYGVKD. V is clipped by 0 bases and J by 7 bases, and the sequence between their germline boundaries is 7 bases long. The CDR3 regions of human TCRbeta chains were analyzed by immunosequencing. The published analysis was carried out like this. Repertoire TCRs were matched against a reference library of SARS-CoV-2-specific TCRs generated with the MIRA antigen-specificity platform. Breadth meant the fraction of unique TCRs that were SARS-CoV-2-associated, whereas depth meant the fraction of total T cells that were SARS-CoV-2-associated. Using the MIRA data, each spike-specific TCR was assigned both to the spike region to which the TCR was reactive and to a CD4 or CD8 class. Log10-transformed breadth and depth values were compared by one-way ANOVA with Sidak's multiple comparisons tests. TCRdb mirrors the immuneACCESS table, restricted to in-frame sequences. Some clones are absent from its copies; in checked studies, under half trace to an unresolved V gene, and the reason for the others is unknown. For V, J and clone size, that table is used; D and trimming come from the DNA. Present in this sample are about 120,000 clones, more than 75% of which were seen just once. Approximately 1.2% of the sample is held by the ten biggest clonotypes.

The time point label of this sample denotes: baseline before first vaccination. Samples from vaccinated people were obtained from the UK trials COV001 and COV002, which included a single-blind randomized controlled phase 2/3 trial of AZD1222 (ChAdOx1 nCoV-19) in healthy adults. Trial participant PBMC samples were collected at day 0 and day 28 after the second dose for TCRbeta chain sequencing. The source of this sequence is an adult in good health. Recombination joined TRBV10-3 with TRBJ2-4; too little of a D gene remains to name it. This specimen was peripheral blood, taken on day 0 of AZD1222 vaccination. The sequenced DNA: TGTGCCATCAGTGAGTCGTCGGTCAACATTCAGTACTTC. Its product reads: CAISESSVNIQYF.